This TCR beta chain emerged from a study of cytomegalovirus exposure and HLA in healthy donors. The PCR ran on 60 Vbeta and 13 Jbeta primers. The repertoire was sequenced with immunoSEQ multiplex PCR; TCRdb's copy has only in-frame clones and lacks some. In the table there are 83,000 or so clones, under 80% of which are singletons. General study findings and limits: A later analysis appeared to link common viral pathogens to several of the most significant clusters. Reportedly, cytomegalovirus status was diagnosed with high sensitivity and specificity. Associated with cytomegalovirus, according to the listing, were some 180 TCR beta chains. Researchers reported in a later analysis that a missense DCLRE1C variant was tied to TCR beta V- and J-gene trimming.

This clone was seen a single time. Its cognate antigen is unknown. The receptor was derived from a man between 25 and 39 years old in good health and CMV-seropositive. The specimen sequenced was PBMCs.

CDR3 protein: CASSHPITGAPYNEQFF. CDR3 DNA sequence: TGTGCCAGCAGCCACCCTATCACAGGGGCGCCCTACAATGAGCAGTTCTTC. The chain recombines TRBV7-9 with TRBJ2-1; 7 nucleotides agree with TRBD1. CDR1 is SEHNR and CDR2 is FQNEAQ in the germline V gene (reference sequence). The CDR3 sequence is 17 residues long. Unmatched junction bases numbered 12, after V lost 5 bases and J lost 2 bases.